The TCR beta chain under discussion was sequenced for a study of cytomegalovirus exposure and HLA in healthy donors. The CDR3 is 12 amino acids. Between the trimmed V and J ends, which lost 4 bases and 7 bases, there was a span of 9 bases. Germline V gives CDR1 SGDLS, CDR2 YYNGEE. PCR primers comprised 60 Vbeta and 13 Jbeta primers. The repertoire was sequenced with immunoSEQ multiplex PCR; TCRdb's copy has only in-frame clones and lacks some. The table has approximately 150,000 clones, 60% to 80% seen once. The chain has TRBV9 and TRBJ2-1; maybe TRBD1 (5 bases). This sequence originates from a man between 35 and 55 years old in good health and CMV-seropositive. The sequencing input was PBMCs. The CDR3 DNA reads as TGTGCCAGCAGCCCACAGGAGAATGAGCAGTTCTTC. This gives the protein CASSPQENEQFF.